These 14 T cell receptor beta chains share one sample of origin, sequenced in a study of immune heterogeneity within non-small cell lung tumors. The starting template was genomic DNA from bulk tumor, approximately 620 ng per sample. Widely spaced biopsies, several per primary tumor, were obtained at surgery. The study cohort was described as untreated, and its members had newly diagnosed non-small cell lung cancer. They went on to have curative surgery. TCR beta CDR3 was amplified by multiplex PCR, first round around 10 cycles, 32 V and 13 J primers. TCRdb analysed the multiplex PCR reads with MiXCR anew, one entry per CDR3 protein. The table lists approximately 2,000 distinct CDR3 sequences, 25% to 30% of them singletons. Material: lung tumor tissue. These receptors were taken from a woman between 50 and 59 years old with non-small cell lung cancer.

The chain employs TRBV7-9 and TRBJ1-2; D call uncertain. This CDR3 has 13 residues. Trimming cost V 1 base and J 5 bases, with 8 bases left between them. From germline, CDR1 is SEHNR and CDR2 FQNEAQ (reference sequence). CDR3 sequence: CASSLVGGYGYTF. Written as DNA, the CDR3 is TGTGCCAGCAGCTTAGTAGGCGGTTATGGCTACACCTTC.

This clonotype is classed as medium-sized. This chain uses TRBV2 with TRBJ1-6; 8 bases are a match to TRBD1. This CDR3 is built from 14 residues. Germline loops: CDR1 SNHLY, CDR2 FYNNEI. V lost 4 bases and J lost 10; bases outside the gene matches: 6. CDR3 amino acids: CASSVWTGNSPLHF. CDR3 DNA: TGTGCCAGCAGTGTATGGACAGGGAACTCACCCCTCCACTTT.

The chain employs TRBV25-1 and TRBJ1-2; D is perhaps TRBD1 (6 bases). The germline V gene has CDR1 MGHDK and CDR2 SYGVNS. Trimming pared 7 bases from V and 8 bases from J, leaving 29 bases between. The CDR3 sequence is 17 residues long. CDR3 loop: CASIYTGSAQTADGYTF. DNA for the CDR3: TGTGCCAGCATTTACACAGGGTCGGCACAAACGGCCGACGGCTACACCTTC.

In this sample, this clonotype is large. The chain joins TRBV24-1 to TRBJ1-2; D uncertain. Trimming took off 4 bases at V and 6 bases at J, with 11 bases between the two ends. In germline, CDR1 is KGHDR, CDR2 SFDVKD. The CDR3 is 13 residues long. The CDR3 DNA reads TGTGCCACCAGTGACCGCACAGATAATGGCTACACCTTC. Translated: CATSDRTDNGYTF.

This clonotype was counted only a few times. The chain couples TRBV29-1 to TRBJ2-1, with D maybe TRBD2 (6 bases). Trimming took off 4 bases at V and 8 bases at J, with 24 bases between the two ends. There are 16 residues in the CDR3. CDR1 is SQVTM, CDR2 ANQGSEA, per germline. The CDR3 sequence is CSVAPHGAVGGYEQFF. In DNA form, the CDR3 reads TGCAGCGTTGCCCCTCACGGAGCGGTCGGGGGTTATGAGCAGTTCTTC.

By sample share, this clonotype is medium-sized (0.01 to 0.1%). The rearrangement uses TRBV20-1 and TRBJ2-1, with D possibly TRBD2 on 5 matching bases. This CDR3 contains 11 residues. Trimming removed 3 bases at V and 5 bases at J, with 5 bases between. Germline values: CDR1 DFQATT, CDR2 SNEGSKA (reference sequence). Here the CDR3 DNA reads TGCAGTGCTAGGGGAGACAATGAGCAGTTCTTC. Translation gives CSARGDNEQFF.

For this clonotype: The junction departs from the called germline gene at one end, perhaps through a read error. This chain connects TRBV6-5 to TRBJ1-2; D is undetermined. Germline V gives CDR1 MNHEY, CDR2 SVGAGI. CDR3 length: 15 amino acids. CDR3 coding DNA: TGTGCCACCAGCTATGAGGGATCCCGGGCCTATGTCTACACCTTC. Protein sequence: CATSYEGSRAYVYTF.

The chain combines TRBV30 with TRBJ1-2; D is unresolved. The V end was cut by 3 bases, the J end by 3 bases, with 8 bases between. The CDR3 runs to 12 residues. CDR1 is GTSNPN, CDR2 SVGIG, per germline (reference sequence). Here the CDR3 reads CAWSREDYGYTF. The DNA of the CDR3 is TGTGCCTGGAGCCGGGAAGACTATGGCTACACCTTC.

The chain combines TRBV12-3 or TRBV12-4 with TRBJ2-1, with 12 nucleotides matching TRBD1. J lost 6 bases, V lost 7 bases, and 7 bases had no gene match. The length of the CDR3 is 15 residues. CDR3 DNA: TGTGCCAGCACCCTCGGGGACAGGGGGCTCAATGAGCAGTTCTTC. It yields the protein CASTLGDRGLNEQFF.

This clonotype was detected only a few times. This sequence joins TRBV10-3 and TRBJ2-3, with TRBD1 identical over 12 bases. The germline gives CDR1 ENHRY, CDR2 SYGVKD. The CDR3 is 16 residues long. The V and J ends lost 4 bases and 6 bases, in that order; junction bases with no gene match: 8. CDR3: CAISVGDRGLTDTQYF. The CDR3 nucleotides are TGTGCCATCAGTGTTGGGGACAGGGGGCTTACCGATACGCAGTATTTT.

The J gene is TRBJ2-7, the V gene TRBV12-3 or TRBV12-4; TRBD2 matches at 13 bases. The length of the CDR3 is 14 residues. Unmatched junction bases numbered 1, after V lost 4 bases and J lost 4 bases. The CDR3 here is CASSWTSGGYEQYF. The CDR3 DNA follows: TGTGCCAGCAGTTGGACTAGCGGGGGTTACGAGCAGTACTTC.

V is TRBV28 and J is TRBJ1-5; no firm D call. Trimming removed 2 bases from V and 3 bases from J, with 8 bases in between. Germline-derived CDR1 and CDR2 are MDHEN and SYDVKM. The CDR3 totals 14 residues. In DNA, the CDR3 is TGTGCCAGCAGTTTAGGGCAGACCAATCAGCCCCAGCATTTT. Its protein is CASSLGQTNQPQHF. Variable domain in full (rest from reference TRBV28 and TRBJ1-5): DVKVTQSSRYLVKRTGEKVFLECVQDMDHENMFWYRQDPGLGLRLIYFSYDVKMKEKGDIPEGYSVSREKKERFSLILESASTNQTSMYLCASSLGQTNQPQHFGDGTRLSIL.

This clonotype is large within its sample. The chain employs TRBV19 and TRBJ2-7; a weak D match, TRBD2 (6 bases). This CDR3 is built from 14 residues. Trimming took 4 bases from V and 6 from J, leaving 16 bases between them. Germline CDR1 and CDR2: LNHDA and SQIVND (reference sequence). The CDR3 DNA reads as TGTGCCAGTAGTAACCGGGACTTTAAATCCGAGCAGTACTTC. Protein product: CASSNRDFKSEQYF.

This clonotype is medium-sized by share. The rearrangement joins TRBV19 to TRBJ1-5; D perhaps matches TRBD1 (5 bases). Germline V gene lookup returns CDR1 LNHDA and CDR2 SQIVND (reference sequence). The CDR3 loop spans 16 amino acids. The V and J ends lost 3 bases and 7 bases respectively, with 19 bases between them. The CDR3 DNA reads TGTGCCAGTAGTATTACAGGAATTCAGGGTGGCCAGCCCCAGCATTTT. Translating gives CASSITGIQGGQPQHF.